This T cell receptor beta chain stems from a study of T cell responses to AZD1222 COVID-19 vaccine. Here immunoSEQ multiplex PCR was the method, and the copy in TCRdb shows in-frame clones only, minus some. Among 100,000 to 150,000 clones, 90% were seen once, and the ten largest hold around 7.2%. The V gene's germline CDR1 is SGHRS and CDR2 YFSETQ. This CDR3 has 15 residues. Deletions cut 4 bases from V and 6 bases from J, with 17 bases between. This specimen consisted of peripheral blood, obtained on day 0 of AZD1222 vaccination. The gene calls are TRBV5-1 and TRBJ2-4; maybe TRBD1 (6 bases). This TCR was recovered from an adult in good health. As DNA, the CDR3 is TGCGCCAGCAGCCCGGGCGGGCAGGGGACAAACATTCAGTACTTC. Amino acid sequence: CASSPGGQGTNIQYF.